This TCR beta chain is drawn from a study of Ad26.COV2.S vaccination and SARS-CoV-2 variants. Study observations and caveats: Comparable non-spike TCR breadth was observed in vaccine and placebo recipients.

In regard to this clone: What it recognizes is unknown.

TCRdb's copy holds only in-frame clones and misses some; the assay was immunoSEQ multiplex PCR. The data show about 440,000 clones, roughly 91% seen once. The CDR3 consists of 16 residues. The germline CDR1 and CDR2 sequences are SGHVS and FQNEAQ. V lost 5 bases, J lost 6 bases, and 20 bases lay in between. Regarding treatment: about 20 received Ad26.COV2.S at low or high dose, single or two shots; about five received placebo; per-sample allocation not given. Vaccine and placebo recipients were sampled on day 63 after the first injection. The specimen comprised peripheral blood, sampled in a trial of Ad26.COV2.S vaccine versus placebo. This chain links TRBV7-8 with TRBJ2-1; TRBD1 is a possible D gene (5 bases). The sequence was obtained from a person aged 18-65 years who received the Ad26.COV2.S COVID-19 vaccine or a placebo. CDR3 DNA: TGTGCCAGCAGCCCCCTGTCCAGCCCAGGGATCAATGAGCAGTTCTTC. Translation gives CASSPLSSPGINEQFF.